A single sample gave rise to the 10 T cell receptor beta chains below, sequenced in a study of T cells in women clearing cervical HPV infection. TCRdb keeps only in-frame clones here, not all; method: immunoSEQ multiplex PCR. The data show 21,000 or so clones, and the top ten clones hold 2.7%. Material: blood buffy coat. The origin of the receptors is a woman aged 18 to 75 with a cervical HPV16 infection that either progressed to CIN3+ or cleared (not recorded which).

Concerning this clone itself: The observed sequence ends 3 residues before the CDR3 terminus, with the missing tail filled in from the germline J gene. This chain uses TRBV28 with TRBJ2-7; perhaps TRBD1 as D (6 bases). Trimming stripped 2 bases from V and 4 bases from J, with 9 bases between. This CDR3 has 13 residues. CDR1 is MDHEN, CDR2 SYDVKM, per germline. The CDR3 DNA, read in part, is TGTGCCAGCAGTTTAGACAGGACGTACGAG. It yields the protein CASSLDRTYE. The complete CDR3 reads CASSLDRTYEQYF.

Regarding this clone: From the germline J gene comes the end of the CDR3, since the read stops 3 residues before it. V usage is TRBV19 and J usage is TRBJ2-7, with 8 bases fitting TRBD1. This CDR3 has 14 amino acids. The V segment lost 3 bases and the J segment 2 bases; nucleotides outside the gene matches: 3. Germline-derived CDR1 and CDR2 are LNHDA and SQIVND (reference sequence). CDR3 DNA, as far as it was read: TGTGCCAGTAGTATCGGGACAGGTACCTACGAG. This gives the protein CASSIGTGTYE. From start to end, the CDR3 is CASSIGTGTYEQYF.

In regard to this clone: The read falls 3 residues short of the CDR3 end, and the missing part is taken from the germline J gene. The chain recombines TRBV5-1 with TRBJ1-4, with 7 bases lining up with TRBD1. V was clipped by 2 bases and J by 6 bases; unmatched bases: 7. Germline V gene sequence: CDR1 SGHRS, CDR2 YFSETQ. CDR3 length: 15 residues. CDR3 loop: CASSFNRGGDEKLFF. The sequenced part of the CDR3 DNA is TGCGCCAGCAGCTTTAACAGGGGAGGGGATGAAAAA.

To note about this clone: The observed sequence ends 3 residues before the CDR3 terminus, with the missing tail filled in from the germline J gene. This rearrangement joins TRBV5-1 to TRBJ1-4; tentatively, D is TRBD1 (5 bases). In germline, CDR1 is SGHRS, CDR2 YFSETQ. The CDR3 is made up of 14 amino acids. Partial CDR3 DNA: TGCGCCAGCCGGCGGGGCAGCTATAATTCACCA. Its translation: CASRRGSYNSP. The full CDR3 protein reads CASRRGSYNSPLFF.

Of note for this clone: Read data end 3 residues before the CDR3 end; the end is taken from the germline J gene. The chain is built from TRBV7-2 and TRBJ2-1; the match to TRBD2 covers 9 bases. The CDR3 spans 15 residues. Unmatched junction bases numbered 7, after V lost 1 base and J lost 9 bases. Germline loops: CDR1 SGHTA, CDR2 FQGNSA. The CDR3 DNA, read in part, is TGTGCCAGCAGCTTAGTAGGCGGGGGGGTGGCTGAG. It translates to CASSLVGGGVAE. The full-length CDR3 reads as CASSLVGGGVAEQFF.

As concerns this clone: The CDR3 goes on 3 residues after the read ends, and that part is filled in from the germline J gene. This chain uses TRBV7-9 with TRBJ1-2, with D unclear. Per germline, CDR1 SEHNR and CDR2 FQNEAQ (reference sequence). The CDR3 consists of 14 residues. The V gene lost 5 bases and the J gene lost 3 bases, with 13 bases spanning the gap. The CDR3 loop reads CASSTHSGDYGYTF. The covered CDR3 bases are TGTGCCAGCAGCACGCACAGTGGCGACTATGGC.

With respect to this clone: The read halts 3 residues ahead of the CDR3 end, with the missing end drawn from the germline J gene. The gene calls are TRBV11-2 and TRBJ1-6; 9 nucleotides line up with TRBD1. The CDR3 runs to 15 residues. V lost 5 bases and J lost 9; bases outside the gene matches: 8. Germline loops: CDR1 SGHAT, CDR2 FQNNGV. The CDR3 spells CASSPPTGGVSPLHF. Incomplete CDR3 DNA: TGTGCCAGCAGCCCCCCGACAGGGGGAGTTTCACCC.

Details on this clone: The CDR3 end lies 3 residues beyond the end of the read and is filled in from the germline J gene. The chain carries TRBV6-1 and TRBJ1-5; no definite D call. The CDR3 has 15 amino acids. The V gene's germline CDR1 is MNHNS and CDR2 SASEGT. Trimming cost V 4 bases and J 0 bases, with 10 bases left between them. This CDR3 is CASSVSGYSNQPQHF. Partial CDR3 DNA: TGTGCCAGCAGTGTCTCGGGGTATAGCAATCAGCCC.

This clone is called medium-sized (0.01 to 0.1%) based on its frequency. The CDR3 extends 3 residues past the end of the read, so its final part is completed from the germline J gene. The rearrangement uses TRBV18 and TRBJ2-3; tentatively, D is TRBD1 (6 bases). The V end lost 6 bases, the J end lost 8 bases, and 15 bases lay between the germline ends. The CDR3 runs to 13 residues. The germline V gene has CDR1 KGHSH and CDR2 LQKENI. CDR3 bases read: TGTGCCAGCTCGAGGACAGACACGGGTACG. Translating gives CASSRTDTGT. The full CDR3 reads CASSRTDTGTQYF.

About this clone itself: Read sequence stops 3 residues before the CDR3 end, and the germline J gene provides the missing end. This rearrangement joins TRBV2 to TRBJ1-2, with D tentatively TRBD1 (6 bases). The CDR3 spans 12 residues. Germline V CDR1 and CDR2: SNHLY, FYNNEI. V lost 5 bases, J lost 4 bases, and 8 bases lay in between. CDR3 DNA (partial): TGTGCCAGCAGTCAGACAGGCTATGGC. As protein: CASSQTGYG. The full CDR3 reads CASSQTGYGYTF.